The next 27 T cell receptor beta chains were all read from a single sample in a study of T cells in Graves' hyperthyroidism and ophthalmopathy. The CDR3 regions of TCR beta were amplified from RNA transcripts. RT-PCR in the first round (using the HTBI primer set) targeted the TCR CDR3. Each CDR3 protein is one row after TCRdb ran MiXCR on the multiplex PCR reads. Of under 400,000 distinct CDR3 sequences listed, roughly 23% are singletons. Material for sequencing was blood. Receptor source: a woman aged 50 to 60 with Graves' hyperthyroidism.

Concerning this clonotype: A much larger clone is a single base away; this may be a read error. The chain uses TRBV28 and TRBJ2-7, with D perhaps TRBD2 (5 bases). CDR3 size: 12 residues. V lost 7 bases to trimming and J lost 7 bases, with 14 bases between them. CDR1 is MDHEN and CDR2 is SYDVKM in the germline V gene. CDR3 sequence reads: CASNPGRDEQYF. The CDR3 DNA reads TGTGCCAGCAATCCGGGTCGGGATGAGCAGTACTTC. Full variable domain (remainder filled in from reference TRBV28 and TRBJ2-7): DVKVTQSSRYLVKRTGEKVFLECVQDMDHENMFWYRQDPGLGLRLIYFSYDVKMKEKGDIPEGYSVSREKKERFSLILESASTNQTSMYLCASNPGRDEQYFGPGTRLTVT.

This sequence joins TRBV2 and TRBJ2-1; 7 bases match TRBD2. This CDR3 region has 17 residues. Germline CDR1 reads SNHLY; CDR2 reads FYNNEI. The trim removed 5 bases at V and 4 bases at J, leaving 14 bases unmatched. The DNA for the CDR3 is TGTGCCAGCAGTTACAGCCTTCCCAGCGGGGTTTACAATGAGCAGTTCTTC. This sequence encodes CASSYSLPSGVYNEQFF.

This clonotype was seen only a few times. The gene calls are TRBV6-1 and TRBJ1-2; TRBD1 agrees at 7 bases. The germline V gene encodes CDR1 MNHNS and CDR2 SASEGT. CDR3 length: 13 residues. V lost 1 base to trimming and J lost 7 bases; unmatched junction nucleotides: 3. The CDR3 here is CASSEGPGGGYTF. In DNA form, the CDR3 reads TGTGCCAGCAGTGAAGGGCCAGGGGGTGGCTACACCTTC.

This clonotype was seen at least ten times. J is TRBJ1-1 and V is TRBV6-1; tentative D call: TRBD1 (6 bases). The germline gives CDR1 MNHNS, CDR2 SASEGT. V was clipped by 4 bases and J by 4 bases, with 13 bases between them. The CDR3 is made up of 14 amino acids. CDR3 coding DNA: TGTGCCAGCAGTGTACAGGGCGGGATCACTGAAGCTTTCTTT. The encoded protein is CASSVQGGITEAFF.

This clonotype appeared a few times. The V call is TRBV4-2, the J call TRBJ1-1; 7 bases line up with TRBD1. CDR1 is LGHNA, CDR2 YNFKEQ, per germline. The CDR3 is 15 residues long. Trimming at V came to 4 bases and at J to 1 base, leaving 6 bases not matched to a gene. CDR3 sequence reads: CASSPGRQGNTEAFF. DNA of the CDR3: TGTGCCAGCAGCCCTGGCAGACAGGGGAACACTGAAGCTTTCTTT.

The chain recombines TRBV28 with TRBJ1-2; 10 bases match TRBD1. V lost 7 bases and J lost 6; bases outside the gene matches: 14. The CDR3 runs to 16 residues. Germline CDR1 is MDHEN and CDR2 is SYDVKM. The CDR3 DNA is TGTGCCAGCAAACGAACCGGGACAGGGGCACCCAATGGCTACACCTTC. It encodes CASKRTGTGAPNGYTF.

The sample holds a few counts of this clonotype. The chain joins TRBV29-1 to TRBJ1-5; 9 bases agree with TRBD1. The J segment lost 5 bases and the V segment lost 8 bases, leaving 7 bases of the junction unmatched. The CDR3 runs to 13 residues. From germline, CDR1 is SQVTM and CDR2 ANQGSEA. DNA of the CDR3: TGCAGCATCCAACAGGGGGCCGATCAGCCCCAGCATTTT. It yields the protein CSIQQGADQPQHF.

This clonotype was counted many times. J is TRBJ2-7 and V is TRBV2; D unclear. The CDR3 length is 13 residues. Looked up from germline, CDR1 is SNHLY and CDR2 is FYNNEI. The germline V and J ends were trimmed by 7 bases and 2 bases, with 12 bases remaining between them. DNA for the CDR3: TGTGCCAGCACTCCTAGACCCACCTACGAGCAGTACTTC. Residues: CASTPRPTYEQYF.

The table lists this clonotype with many counts. The chain recombines TRBV12-3 or TRBV12-4 with TRBJ2-1, with D uncertain. The CDR3 is 13 residues long. Trimming took 4 bases from V and 14 from J, leaving 18 bases between them. The CDR3 coding sequence is TGTGCCAGCAGTTCCCAATCGGCGGCTAAGAAGTTCTTC. Translating gives CASSSQSAAKKFF.

This clonotype appeared many times. The J gene is TRBJ1-5, the V gene TRBV28; D gene unclear. V was shortened by 7 bases and J by 6 bases, with 22 bases between the two germline ends. Germline values: CDR1 MDHEN, CDR2 SYDVKM. The CDR3 is 16 residues long. CDR3 protein: CASNELSGRSGQPQHF. The CDR3, as DNA: TGTGCCAGCAACGAACTCTCGGGGAGGTCGGGTCAGCCCCAGCATTTT. Full variable domain (rest looked up from reference TRBV28 and TRBJ1-5): DVKVTQSSRYLVKRTGEKVFLECVQDMDHENMFWYRQDPGLGLRLIYFSYDVKMKEKGDIPEGYSVSREKKERFSLILESASTNQTSMYLCASNELSGRSGQPQHFGDGTRLSIL.

This clonotype was picked up a small number of times. The chain is built from TRBV7-9 and TRBJ2-2; TRBD2 matches at 12 bases. The CDR3 has 17 amino acids. The germline gives CDR1 SEHNR, CDR2 FQNEAQ (reference sequence). With 5 bases clipped from V and 6 bases from J, the junction kept 10 bases outside the gene matches. This CDR3 is CASSRGTSGLAPGELFF. The DNA of the CDR3 is TGTGCCAGCAGCCGGGGGACTAGCGGGCTGGCCCCCGGGGAGCTGTTTTTT.

Note on this clonotype: Being one base from a much bigger clone, this may be a read error. This chain uses TRBV5-6 with TRBJ1-1; 9 bases are shared with TRBD1. This CDR3 is 16 amino acids long. Germline CDR1 reads SGHDT; CDR2 reads YYEEEE. The CDR3 DNA reads TGTGCCAGCAGCTTAAGTCCGGGACAGGGAGGCACTGAAGCTCTCTTT. Translated: CASSLSPGQGGTEALF.

This clonotype showed up just once. A read error may explain this, as a much larger clone is one base away. The gene calls are TRBV4-2 and TRBJ2-7; 9 bases are shared with TRBD2. This CDR3 is 15 amino acids long. From germline, CDR1 is LGHNA and CDR2 YNFKEQ. CDR3 loop: CPSSRAGGLSYEQYF. The CDR3 DNA reads TGTCCCAGCAGCCGAGCGGGAGGTCTATCCTACGAGCAGTACTTC.

This clonotype was found a few times. Here the CDR3 reads CASSLGQTLYEQYF. The CDR3 bases are TGTGCCAGCAGCCTCGGACAGACCCTCTACGAGCAGTACTTC. The chain combines TRBV5-5 with TRBJ2-7; a weak D match, TRBD1 (6 bases). Germline lookup yields CDR1 SGHKS and CDR2 YYEKEE (reference sequence). The V end lost 4 bases, the J end lost 3 bases, and 14 bases lay between the germline ends. The CDR3 length is 14 residues.

This chain links TRBV5-4 with TRBJ2-6; no firm D call. The CDR3 runs to 16 residues. CDR1 and CDR2 from the germline V gene are SGHNT and YYREEE (reference sequence). The V and J ends lost 1 base and 0 bases respectively, with 8 bases between them. CDR3 sequence reads: CASSLRVDSGANVLTF. As DNA, the CDR3 is TGTGCCAGCAGCTTGAGGGTAGACTCTGGGGCCAACGTCCTGACTTTC.

The chain employs TRBV5-8 and TRBJ2-1; D unresolved. Trimming left V 2 bases short and J 8 bases short, with 11 bases between. The CDR3 is made up of 13 amino acids. Germline V lookup: CDR1 SGHTS, CDR2 YDEGEE. CDR3 nucleotide sequence: TGTGCCAGCAGCTTTAGTTCCACTGATGAGCAGTTCTTC. Its translation: CASSFSSTDEQFF.

This clonotype appeared many times. V usage is TRBV7-3 and J usage is TRBJ2-1; 10 bases line up with TRBD2. The trim removed 5 bases at V and 8 bases at J, leaving 9 bases unmatched. Germline V gene data show CDR1 as SGHTA and CDR2 as FQGTGA. This CDR3 contains 15 residues. The CDR3 DNA reads TGTGCCAGCAGCCGGAGCGGGGGGGCCTTGGATGAGCAGTTCTTC. Protein product: CASSRSGGALDEQFF. Combining the CDR3 with reference TRBV7-3 and TRBJ2-1 gives the whole variable domain GAGVSQTPSNKVTEKGKYVELRCDPISGHTALYWYRQSLGQGPEFLIYFQGTGAADDSGLPNDRFFAVRPEGSVSTLKIQRTERGDSAVYLCASSRSGGALDEQFFGPGTRLTVL.

This clonotype was detected many times. The chain employs TRBV12-3 or TRBV12-4 and TRBJ2-4; D gene uncertain. CDR3 length: 14 amino acids. V lost 3 bases and J 1 base, leaving 7 bases between the germline ends. The CDR3 DNA reads as TGTGCCAGCAGTTTTGGTACGGCCAAAAACATTCAGTACTTC. Protein product: CASSFGTAKNIQYF.

The V and J genes are TRBV20-1 and TRBJ2-4; D may be TRBD2 (5 bases). The CDR3 loop spans 17 amino acids. Germline V gene sequence: CDR1 DFQATT, CDR2 SNEGSKA (reference sequence). The V gene lost 4 bases and the J gene lost 0 bases, with 19 bases spanning the gap. The CDR3 DNA is TGCAGTGCTACCGATCTAGCAGCAGTACTAGCCAAAAACATTCAGTACTTC. This sequence encodes CSATDLAAVLAKNIQYF.

This clonotype appeared many times. This rearrangement joins TRBV18 to TRBJ1-4, with no clear D. Germline V gene lookup returns CDR1 KGHSH and CDR2 LQKENI. This CDR3 is built from 13 residues. V lost 2 bases to trimming and J lost 6 bases, with 7 bases between them. For the CDR3, the DNA is TGTGCCAGCTCACCAGCAAGAGATGAAAAACTGTTTTTT. This sequence encodes CASSPARDEKLFF.

The gene calls are TRBV5-1 and TRBJ2-3, with 9 bases that match TRBD2. Germline values: CDR1 SGHRS, CDR2 YFSETQ. CDR3 length equals 15 residues. Germline trimming cut 6 bases from V and 1 base from J; bases unmatched to any gene: 6. The DNA of the CDR3 is TGCGCCAGCAAGGGCAGGACTAGCGGCACAGATACGCAGTATTTT. Translated, it gives CASKGRTSGTDTQYF.

This clonotype was recorded a few times. The chain has TRBV4-1 and TRBJ2-3; D not certain. Deletions cut 2 bases from V and 0 bases from J, with 3 bases between. The CDR3 runs 13 residues. Germline CDR1 and CDR2: MGHRA and YSYEKL. For the CDR3, the DNA is TGCGCCAGCAGCCAACAAAGCACAGATACGCAGTATTTT. Translating gives CASSQQSTDTQYF.

As to this clonotype: A much larger clone differs from this one at a single base, so this may be a read error. The chain has TRBV11-2 and TRBJ2-4, with D perhaps matching TRBD1 or TRBD2 (5 bases each). This CDR3 is 14 amino acids long. Germline loops: CDR1 SGHAT, CDR2 FQNNGV. V lost 8 bases, J lost 5 bases, and 16 bases lay in between. The CDR3 sequence: CASGKISGQNIQYF. The DNA for the CDR3 is TGTGCCAGCGGCAAAATTTCGGGGCAAAACATTCAGTACTTC.

This clonotype was recorded a few times. The gene calls are TRBV20-1 and TRBJ1-1; the D is unclear. CDR1 and CDR2 from the germline V gene are DFQATT and SNEGSKA (reference sequence). The V and J ends lost 4 bases and 5 bases respectively, with 11 bases between them. This CDR3 is 12 amino acids long. The DNA for the CDR3 is TGCAGTGCTACCCAGCACGGGACTGAAGCTTTCTTT. Translated: CSATQHGTEAFF.

In its sample, this clonotype was seen many times. V gene TRBV11-2 combines with J gene TRBJ2-5, with TRBD1 identical over 9 bases. J was trimmed by 1 base and V by 2 bases; bases with no gene match: 5. The CDR3 is 16 amino acids. Looked up from germline, CDR1 is SGHAT and CDR2 is FQNNGV. DNA for the CDR3: TGTGCCAGCAGCTTAAGGTGGGACAGGGTCCAAGAGACCCAGTACTTC. Translation: CASSLRWDRVQETQYF.

CDR3 protein: CASSPTGYVYGYTF. Written as DNA, the CDR3 is TGTGCCAGCAGCCCCACGGGGTATGTCTATGGCTACACCTTC. V gene TRBV14 combines with J gene TRBJ1-2; no definite D call. The germline CDR1 and CDR2 sequences are SGHDN and FVKESK. This CDR3 comprises 14 residues. V lost 4 bases to trimming and J lost 4 bases, with 13 bases between them.

This clonotype was counted between two and nine times. The chain recombines TRBV19 with TRBJ1-2; no definite D call. There are 14 residues in the CDR3. The germline V and J ends were trimmed by 6 bases and 6 bases, with 17 bases remaining between them. In germline, CDR1 is LNHDA, CDR2 SQIVND (reference sequence). CDR3 sequence: CASRRSDGLHGYTF. The CDR3 region has the DNA TGTGCCAGTAGACGGTCAGATGGACTCCATGGCTACACCTTC.